This T cell receptor (beta chain) came from a study of cytotoxic CD8 clonotypes in ibrutinib-treated CLL. Measured with immunoSEQ multiplex PCR; TCRdb has only the in-frame clones, and not every one. The sample includes 150,000 or so clones, approximately 80% of them seen just once. The TCR comes from a human donor with chronic lymphocytic leukemia. This specimen was PBMCs, taken after 24 months of ibrutinib treatment.

Here the CDR3 reads CAWRPLGGPEEKLFF. As DNA, the CDR3 is TGTGCCTGGAGGCCCTTGGGGGGCCCTGAGGAAAAACTGTTTTTT. V gene TRBV30 combines with J gene TRBJ1-4; TRBD1 might be the D (6 bases). The V gene lost 3 bases and the J gene lost 8 bases, with 19 bases spanning the gap. Germline-derived CDR1 and CDR2 are GTSNPN and SVGIG (reference sequence). This CDR3 comprises 15 residues.